The 5 T cell receptor beta chains reported below all come from one sample, sequenced in a study of blood T cell repertoires in COVID-19. Profiling relied on immunoSEQ multiplex PCR, and the TCRdb table lists in-frame clones only, not all of them. The repertoire consists of about 48,000 clones, with approximately 88% occurring once and the leading ten covering around 50%. Sequencing was performed on peripheral blood. These receptors were taken from a man in his 70s with acute or convalescent COVID-19.

The chain carries TRBV6-4 and TRBJ1-1, with D possibly TRBD1 on 5 matching bases. V was shortened by 5 bases and J by 1 base, with 8 bases between the two germline ends. This CDR3 spans 13 amino acids. Germline V gene data show CDR1 as MRHNA and CDR2 as SNTAGT. Here the CDR3 DNA reads TGTGCCAGCAGTCAAGACAGGAACACTGAAGCTTTCTTT. This encodes CASSQDRNTEAFF.

The chain links TRBV6-5 to TRBJ2-3; D gene unclear. Trimming took off 6 bases at V and 7 bases at J, with 11 bases between the two ends. CDR1 is MNHEY, CDR2 SVGAGI, per germline. This CDR3 region has 12 residues. This chain's CDR3 is CASRATQNTQYF. As DNA, the CDR3 is TGTGCCAGCAGAGCTACACAGAATACGCAGTATTTT.

This chain uses TRBV30 with TRBJ1-2, with D possibly TRBD1 on 6 matching bases. The CDR3 runs 14 residues. CDR1 GTSNPN and CDR2 SVGIG come from the germline V gene (reference sequence). Trimming removed 3 bases at V and 6 bases at J, with 17 bases between. CDR3 bases: TGTGCCTGGAGATCTACAGGGTTTGGTAATGGCTACACCTTC. Translated: CAWRSTGFGNGYTF. Complete variable domain (other parts from reference TRBV30 and TRBJ1-2): SQTIHQWPATLVQPVGSPLSLECTVEGTSNPNLYWYRQAAGRGLQLLFYSVGIGQISSEVPQNLSASRPQDRQFILSSKKLLLSDSGFYLCAWRSTGFGNGYTFGSGTRLTVV.

V usage is TRBV24-1 and J usage is TRBJ2-7; D remains ambiguous. Trimming pared 4 bases from V and 0 bases from J, leaving 12 bases between. The CDR3 runs 15 residues. From germline, CDR1 is KGHDR and CDR2 SFDVKD. The CDR3 nucleotides are TGTGCCACCAGTGAGTCCCGTCTCAGCTCCTACGAGCAGTACTTC. Amino acid sequence: CATSESRLSSYEQYF.

The J gene is TRBJ2-2, the V gene TRBV12-3 or TRBV12-4; D perhaps matches TRBD2 (5 bases). V shed 5 bases and J shed 7 bases, with 11 bases lying between them. CDR3 length: 13 amino acids. The CDR3 loop reads CASSRAGGGELFF. The CDR3 nucleotides read TGTGCCAGCAGTCGGGCCGGAGGCGGGGAGCTGTTTTTT.